The T cell receptor beta chain under discussion was sequenced for a study of T cell repertoires in cytomegalovirus infection. In TCRdb, the reads were re-called with MiXCR into one record per CDR3 protein. The data hold hundreds of thousands of distinct CDR3 sequences, with around 24% observed a single time. Germline V gene data show CDR1 as MNHEY and CDR2 as SMNVEV (reference sequence). The CDR3 covers 13 residues. V gave up 6 bases and J gave up 8 bases, with 16 bases separating them. The sample was CD8+ T cells from PBMCs. The chain has TRBV27 and TRBJ1-1, with TRBD1 as a possible D gene (5 bases). The receptor's source is a human donor in good health (CMV status not recorded). Some clones in this sample may be carry-over from other donors' samples. The CDR3 DNA is TGTGCCAGCAGCCTCTTGGGGGAGGGAGAAGCTTTCTTT. This sequence encodes CASSLLGEGEAFF.